Listed below are T cell receptor beta chains from one sample, sequenced in a study of blood T cell repertoires in COVID-19. Profiled with immunoSEQ multiplex PCR; TCRdb holds only in-frame clones, not every one. This table has about 280,000 clones, approximately 85% appearing once. Sequencing was performed on peripheral blood. The receptors were gathered from a man between 45 and 60 years old with active or convalescent COVID-19. Each CDR3 is given with its conserved first and last residue. Each record gives: clone size, D gene, J gene, V gene, CDR3 protein, CDR3 DNA. D genes are given only for firm matches. Clone sizes are given selectively: once, few, many, or a class where the clone is expanded.

- | - | TRBJ2-7 | TRBV29-1 | CSVEGRGYEQYF | TGCAGCGTTGAAGGTCGGGGGTACGAGCAGTACTTC
- | TRBD2 | TRBJ2-3 | TRBV28 | CASSPPSTSGTQYF | TGTGCCAGCAGTCCTCCCTCGACTAGCGGAACGCAGTATTTT
once | TRBD2 | TRBJ2-7 | TRBV3-1/TRBV3-2 | CASSARLAGSYEQYF | TGTGCCAGCAGCGCTCGACTAGCGGGATCCTACGAGCAGTACTTC
- | TRBD2 | TRBJ2-1 | TRBV3-1/TRBV3-2 | CASSQGTSDYNEQFF | TGTGCCAGCAGCCAAGGTACTAGCGACTACAATGAGCAGTTCTTC
- | - | TRBJ2-3 | TRBV7-2 | CASSLVERDTQYF | TGTGCCAGCAGCTTAGTTGAGAGGGATACGCAGTATTTT
- | TRBD2 | TRBJ2-1 | TRBV7-8 | CASSLKGLASDNEQFF | TGTGCCAGCAGCCTCAAAGGACTAGCATCCGACAATGAGCAGTTCTTC
- | - | TRBJ2-1 | TRBV9 | CASSVVGGPQSEQFF | TGTGCCAGCAGCGTAGTCGGAGGTCCGCAAAGTGAGCAGTTCTTC
- | TRBD1 | TRBJ2-5 | TRBV2 | CASRGDRGRVETQYF | TGTGCCAGCAGGGGGGACAGGGGGCGCGTAGAGACCCAGTACTTC
- | - | TRBJ2-5 | TRBV10-3 | CAIKAGAEETQYF | TGTGCCATCAAGGCAGGGGCAGAAGAGACCCAGTACTTC
- | TRBD1 | TRBJ1-4 | TRBV9 | CASSQGDRGRGEKLFF | TGTGCCAGCAGCCAAGGGGACAGGGGGCGAGGGGAAAAACTGTTTTTT
- | TRBD2 | TRBJ2-7 | TRBV12-5 | CASGLGLAENYEQYF | TGTGCTAGTGGTTTGGGACTAGCGGAGAACTACGAGCAGTACTTC
- | TRBD1 | TRBJ2-7 | TRBV6-5 | CASRPRRDSSYEQYF | TGTGCCAGCAGACCCCGAAGGGACAGCTCCTACGAGCAGTACTTC
- | - | TRBJ1-5 | TRBV30 | CAWSPLNGHGDQPQHF | TGTGCCTGGAGTCCCCTGAATGGACATGGGGATCAGCCCCAGCATTTT
few | - | TRBJ2-7 | TRBV27 | CASSRRELSSYEQYF | TGTGCCAGCAGTAGACGGGAGCTAAGCTCCTACGAGCAGTACTTC
few | - | TRBJ2-3 | TRBV27 | CASRSETHNTDTQYF | TGTGCCAGCAGGTCAGAAACCCACAACACAGATACGCAGTATTTT
- | - | TRBJ2-1 | TRBV19 | CASSTGTLNNEQFF | TGTGCCAGTAGTACCGGGACTCTTAACAATGAGCAGTTCTTC